Included here is one TCR beta chain sequence, with context. This sample is part of a study of blood T cell repertoires in COVID-19. Original handling: Estimation of nucleated cell counts was performed using reference gene primer amplification. Libraries were prepared by immunoSEQ multiplex PCR; TCRdb keeps only in-frame clonotypes and omits some of them. V, J and clone size reflect that table, while D and trimming were determined from the DNA. This repertoire shows a few hundred thousand clones, about nine tenths found once; its top ten account for roughly 7%. Followed over time, Seattle patients had been enrolled while infection was active. The CDR3 extends over 13 amino acids. Trimming left V 6 bases short and J 5 bases short, with 13 bases between. Looked up from germline, CDR1 is SQVTM and CDR2 is ANQGSEA.

This clonotype originated in a woman in her thirties with COVID-19, enrolled during active disease. Sequenced material: peripheral blood. V gene TRBV29-1 combines with J gene TRBJ1-4; the D gene is possibly TRBD1 (5 bases). Here the CDR3 reads CSVRRGLNEKLFF. The CDR3 DNA follows: TGCAGCGTCCGGAGGGGACTAAATGAAAAACTGTTTTTT.